The clone carrying this T cell receptor (beta chain) was detected once. The sample originates from a study of Ad26.COV2.S vaccination and SARS-CoV-2 variants. Study in general: Ad26.COV2.S shots went into the muscle once or twice, 56 days apart.

Treatment indicated: roughly 19 received Ad26.COV2.S at low or high dose, single or two shots; 5 received placebo; per-sample allocation not given. Samples came from day 63 after the first vaccine or placebo injection. An 18-55-year-old adult in Boston served as donor. The vaccine delivered Wuhan-strain SARS-CoV-2 spike through an Ad26 vector. The CDR3 length is 15 residues. In germline, CDR1 is ENHRY, CDR2 SYGVKD. Between the trimmed V and J ends, which lost 5 bases and 1 base, there was a span of 14 bases. Only in-frame clones appear in the TCRdb table, and some are missing; sequencing was by immunoSEQ multiplex PCR. The sample has about 320,000 clones, around four fifths seen once.

The chain is built from TRBV10-3 and TRBJ2-5; D tentatively reads TRBD1 or TRBD2 (5 bases each). This receptor was taken from a person aged 18 to 59 who received the Ad26.COV2.S COVID-19 vaccine or a placebo. The sample here was peripheral blood, taken in a trial of Ad26.COV2.S vaccine versus placebo. In DNA, the CDR3 is TGTGCCATCAGTAAGGCGTCCGGGACCCAAGAGACCCAGTACTTC. Its translation: CAISKASGTQETQYF.